The rows below give T cell receptor beta chains drawn from one sample of a study of type 1 and type 2 diabetes patients. A single record per CDR3 protein comes from TCRdb applying MiXCR to the multiplex PCR reads. The sample lists about 250,000 distinct CDR3 sequences; around 47% were seen once. The sequenced sample consisted of peripheral blood mononuclear cells (PBMCs). The receptors derive from a young man with type 2 diabetes. CDR3s include the opening cysteine and the closing phenylalanine or tryptophan. Fields, in order: V gene, J gene, clone size, D gene, CDR3 DNA, CDR3 protein. A D gene is named only where the DNA matches it firmly. Expanded clones are given a class, and other clones once, few, many or no size at all.

V gene: TRBV28; J gene: TRBJ1-2; clone size: few; D gene: NA; CDR3 DNA: TGTGCCAGCAGTTTCATTCAGGGATCCCCTTATAACTATGGCTACACCTTC; CDR3 protein: CASSFIQGSPYNYGYTF
V gene: TRBV7-3; J gene: TRBJ2-7; clone size: few; D gene: NA; CDR3 DNA: TGTGCCAGCAGCCTGGCGGACGGTCCCTACGAGCAGTACTTC; CDR3 protein: CASSLADGPYEQYF
V gene: TRBV15; J gene: TRBJ2-7; clone size: many; D gene: NA; CDR3 DNA: TGTGCCACCGGGACAACTTACGAGCAGTACTTC; CDR3 protein: CATGTTYEQYF
V gene: TRBV12-3/TRBV12-4; J gene: TRBJ2-1; clone size: NA; D gene: TRBD2; CDR3 DNA: TGTGCCAGCAGTTTTAGCCTAGCGGGAGTTGAGCAGTTCTTC; CDR3 protein: CASSFSLAGVEQFF
V gene: TRBV27; J gene: TRBJ1-6; clone size: few; D gene: NA; CDR3 DNA: TGTGCCAGCAGTGGCCTATCCAGGGTTTCACCCCTCCACTTT; CDR3 protein: CASSGLSRVSPLHF
V gene: TRBV27; J gene: TRBJ1-6; clone size: few; D gene: NA; CDR3 DNA: TGTGCCAGCACGTCCTATAATTCACCCCTCCACTTT; CDR3 protein: CASTSYNSPLHF
V gene: TRBV20-1; J gene: TRBJ2-3; clone size: NA; D gene: TRBD2; CDR3 DNA: TGCAGTGCCCTGGGACTAGGGGCAATGGGTACGCAGTATTTT; CDR3 protein: CSALGLGAMGTQYF
V gene: TRBV27; J gene: TRBJ1-2; clone size: few; D gene: NA; CDR3 DNA: TGTGCCAGTAAACCGACACTAACGCCTAACTATGGCTACACCTTC; CDR3 protein: CASKPTLTPNYGYTF
V gene: TRBV6-5; J gene: TRBJ1-5; clone size: once; D gene: TRBD1; CDR3 DNA: TGTGCCAGCAGAGCCGGGACAGGGAAACAGCCCCAGCATTTT; CDR3 protein: CASRAGTGKQPQHF
V gene: TRBV29-1; J gene: TRBJ1-1; clone size: NA; D gene: NA; CDR3 DNA: TGCAGCGCTTATCAGGGGAGCACTGAAGCTTTCTTT; CDR3 protein: CSAYQGSTEAFF
V gene: TRBV6-5; J gene: TRBJ1-2; clone size: NA; D gene: NA; CDR3 DNA: TGTGCCAGCAGCCGCACAAGGTCTTTAGAAGGCTACACCTTC; CDR3 protein: CASSRTRSLEGYTF
V gene: TRBV20-1; J gene: TRBJ2-7; clone size: NA; D gene: NA; CDR3 DNA: TGCAGTGCTAGTAGCGGTCCCTACGAGCAGTACTTC; CDR3 protein: CSASSGPYEQYF
V gene: TRBV5-1; J gene: TRBJ1-2; clone size: few; D gene: TRBD1; CDR3 DNA: TGCGCCAGCAGCGGAGCCCATACAGGGGACAATGGCTACACCTTC; CDR3 protein: CASSGAHTGDNGYTF
V gene: TRBV7-2; J gene: TRBJ1-2; clone size: NA; D gene: NA; CDR3 DNA: TGTGCCAGCAGCTCCAGCCGAGGGGCACGGAACTATGGCTACACCTTC; CDR3 protein: CASSSSRGARNYGYTF
V gene: TRBV7-6; J gene: TRBJ1-2; clone size: NA; D gene: TRBD1; CDR3 DNA: TGTGCCAGCAGCCCAGGACAGGGGGCGGGCTACACCTTC; CDR3 protein: CASSPGQGAGYTF
V gene: TRBV20-1; J gene: TRBJ2-7; clone size: few; D gene: NA; CDR3 DNA: TGCAGTGCTAGAGTTTGGGGGGCCGCCCCGGAGCAGTACTTC; CDR3 protein: CSARVWGAAPEQYF
V gene: TRBV28; J gene: TRBJ2-3; clone size: few; D gene: TRBD1; CDR3 DNA: TGTGCCGGCTCCGGGACAGCCTACACAGATACGCAGTATTTT; CDR3 protein: CAGSGTAYTDTQYF
V gene: TRBV7-9; J gene: TRBJ2-3; clone size: NA; D gene: TRBD2; CDR3 DNA: TGTGCCAGCAGCTCGCTGAGGCTAGCGGGGGGGTTGAGCACAGATACGCAGTATTTT; CDR3 protein: CASSSLRLAGGLSTDTQYF
V gene: TRBV12-3/TRBV12-4; J gene: TRBJ2-7; clone size: few; D gene: NA; CDR3 DNA: TGTGCCAGCAGTACGGGGGATCAGGACGAGCAGTACTTC; CDR3 protein: CASSTGDQDEQYF
V gene: TRBV6-1; J gene: TRBJ1-5; clone size: NA; D gene: NA; CDR3 DNA: TGTGCCAGCAGTGAAGTTAGTCAGTCGTATCAGCCCCAGCATTTT; CDR3 protein: CASSEVSQSYQPQHF
V gene: TRBV30; J gene: TRBJ1-5; clone size: NA; D gene: NA; CDR3 DNA: TGTGCCTGGAGCTGGGATTATAGCAATCAGCCCCAGCATTTT; CDR3 protein: CAWSWDYSNQPQHF
V gene: TRBV7-9; J gene: TRBJ2-3; clone size: few; D gene: TRBD1; CDR3 DNA: TGTGCCAGCAGAGACAGGGGAGGTCCAGATACGCAGTATTTT; CDR3 protein: CASRDRGGPDTQYF
V gene: TRBV5-1; J gene: TRBJ1-3; clone size: few; D gene: NA; CDR3 DNA: TGCGCCAGCAGCTTGGGGGACCGTACCTCTGGAAACACCATATATTTT; CDR3 protein: CASSLGDRTSGNTIYF
V gene: TRBV30; J gene: TRBJ1-6; clone size: NA; D gene: NA; CDR3 DNA: TGTGCCTGGAGCCCCCGGGGAGGACTTAATTCACCCCTCCACTTT; CDR3 protein: CAWSPRGGLNSPLHF
V gene: TRBV9; J gene: TRBJ2-1; clone size: NA; D gene: NA; CDR3 DNA: TGTGCCAGCAGCGTAGGAGGAAGCGGGCCCTACAATGAGCAGTTCTTC; CDR3 protein: CASSVGGSGPYNEQFF
V gene: TRBV2; J gene: TRBJ2-5; clone size: many; D gene: TRBD1; CDR3 DNA: TGTGCCAGCAGTACGACAGGGTTATTTGCGGAGACCCAGTACTTC; CDR3 protein: CASSTTGLFAETQYF
V gene: TRBV6-1; J gene: TRBJ2-7; clone size: NA; D gene: TRBD1; CDR3 DNA: TGTGCCAGCAGTGAAGGTTCGCAGACAGGGGACGAGCAGTACTTC; CDR3 protein: CASSEGSQTGDEQYF
V gene: TRBV2; J gene: TRBJ1-5; clone size: NA; D gene: NA; CDR3 DNA: TGTGCCAGCAGTGAACTCCGAAGCAGGGGCGTGAGGCAGCCCCAGCATTTT; CDR3 protein: CASSELRSRGVRQPQHF
V gene: TRBV12-5; J gene: TRBJ2-5; clone size: NA; D gene: TRBD2; CDR3 DNA: TGTGCTAGTGGTTTGGTCGGACTAGAGGGGACCCAGTACTTC; CDR3 protein: CASGLVGLEGTQYF
V gene: TRBV28; J gene: TRBJ2-7; clone size: NA; D gene: NA; CDR3 DNA: TGTGCCAGCAGTTTGGCTGGCAGAGGATCCTCCTACGAGCAGTACTTC; CDR3 protein: CASSLAGRGSSYEQYF
V gene: TRBV7-2; J gene: TRBJ2-3; clone size: few; D gene: TRBD2; CDR3 DNA: TGTGCCAGCAGCTTCAAACCTTGGACTAGCGGGGATACAAGCACAGATACGCAGTATTTT; CDR3 protein: CASSFKPWTSGDTSTDTQYF
V gene: TRBV6-6; J gene: TRBJ2-3; clone size: many; D gene: NA; CDR3 DNA: TGTGCCAGCAGTTCCGATAGGGGAACAGATACGCAGTATTTT; CDR3 protein: CASSSDRGTDTQYF
V gene: TRBV4-2; J gene: TRBJ2-7; clone size: NA; D gene: NA; CDR3 DNA: TGTGCCAGCAGCACGGTCACCGCGGCATACGAGCAGTACTTC; CDR3 protein: CASSTVTAAYEQYF
V gene: TRBV5-1; J gene: TRBJ2-1; clone size: NA; D gene: NA; CDR3 DNA: TGCGCCAGCAGCGGAACTGTTGGCAATGAGCAGTTCTTC; CDR3 protein: CASSGTVGNEQFF
V gene: TRBV20-1; J gene: TRBJ2-1; clone size: few; D gene: NA; CDR3 DNA: TGCAGTGCTAGAGCTCCGTTGGGAGTTGGGACCTACAATGAGCAGTTCTTC; CDR3 protein: CSARAPLGVGTYNEQFF
V gene: TRBV20-1; J gene: TRBJ2-7; clone size: NA; D gene: NA; CDR3 DNA: TGCAGTGCTAGTAGGGGGAGCTCCTACGAGCAGTACTTC; CDR3 protein: CSASRGSSYEQYF
V gene: TRBV20-1; J gene: TRBJ1-5; clone size: few; D gene: NA; CDR3 DNA: TGCAGTGCCAGGGCAGGGCAGCCCCAGCATTTT; CDR3 protein: CSARAGQPQHF
V gene: TRBV20-1; J gene: TRBJ2-7; clone size: NA; D gene: NA; CDR3 DNA: TGCAGTGCTCTCGTACCCGGGACTCCATACGAGCAGTACTTC; CDR3 protein: CSALVPGTPYEQYF
V gene: TRBV5-6; J gene: TRBJ1-1; clone size: few; D gene: NA; CDR3 DNA: TGTGCCAGCAGCTTGAGTACTGAAGCTTTCTTT; CDR3 protein: CASSLSTEAFF
V gene: TRBV29-1; J gene: TRBJ2-7; clone size: NA; D gene: TRBD1; CDR3 DNA: TGCAGCGTTGAAGTGTGGGACAGGGGCCACGAGCAGTACTTC; CDR3 protein: CSVEVWDRGHEQYF
V gene: TRBV7-8; J gene: TRBJ1-6; clone size: few; D gene: TRBD1; CDR3 DNA: TGTGCCAGCAGCTTAGCCACCGGGACAGGGGGCTTGGATTCACCCCTCCACTTT; CDR3 protein: CASSLATGTGGLDSPLHF
V gene: TRBV20-1; J gene: TRBJ2-7; clone size: many; D gene: TRBD2; CDR3 DNA: TGCAGTGCTAGAGAGGGAGGACGTGCTAGCGGGAGATCTGGCTACGAGCAGTACTTC; CDR3 protein: CSAREGGRASGRSGYEQYF
V gene: TRBV20-1; J gene: TRBJ1-1; clone size: NA; D gene: NA; CDR3 DNA: TGCAGTGCTTCGCGACAGCTCAACGGAGCTTTCTTT; CDR3 protein: CSASRQLNGAFF
V gene: TRBV15; J gene: TRBJ1-6; clone size: many; D gene: NA; CDR3 DNA: TGTGCCACCAGCAGAGTTGATTTTTGGGGACTTTCACCCCTCCACTTT; CDR3 protein: CATSRVDFWGLSPLHF
V gene: TRBV7-8; J gene: TRBJ1-1; clone size: few; D gene: NA; CDR3 DNA: TGTGCCAGCAGCTTAGCGTTAGCGAACACTGAAGCTTTCTTT; CDR3 protein: CASSLALANTEAFF
V gene: TRBV2; J gene: TRBJ1-1; clone size: many; D gene: NA; CDR3 DNA: TGTGCCAGCAGCGTCCAGGGTACTGAAGCTTTCTTT; CDR3 protein: CASSVQGTEAFF
V gene: TRBV10-3; J gene: TRBJ1-1; clone size: NA; D gene: NA; CDR3 DNA: TGTGCCATCAGGCCCTCGGGGGCTGAAGCTTTCTTT; CDR3 protein: CAIRPSGAEAFF
V gene: TRBV20-1; J gene: TRBJ2-5; clone size: NA; D gene: TRBD2; CDR3 DNA: TGCAGTTATGGATTAGCGGGAGGCCAAGAGACCCAGTACTTC; CDR3 protein: CSYGLAGGQETQYF
V gene: TRBV7-8; J gene: TRBJ2-7; clone size: many; D gene: NA; CDR3 DNA: TGTGCCAGCAGCTTAGGCAGGGTCGCCTCCTTGGAGCAGTACTTC; CDR3 protein: CASSLGRVASLEQYF
V gene: TRBV12-3/TRBV12-4; J gene: TRBJ2-5; clone size: NA; D gene: NA; CDR3 DNA: TGTGCCAGCAGTTTATTTGGAGGCGAGGAGACCCAGTACTTC; CDR3 protein: CASSLFGGEETQYF
V gene: TRBV12-3/TRBV12-4; J gene: TRBJ1-1; clone size: few; D gene: NA; CDR3 DNA: TGTGCCAGCAGTTCCGGGACGATGGGAACTGAAGCTTTCTTT; CDR3 protein: CASSSGTMGTEAFF
V gene: TRBV29-1; J gene: TRBJ1-2; clone size: once; D gene: NA; CDR3 DNA: TGCAGCGTTGAAGATGTTGCAGGAGCTAACTATGGCTACACCTTC; CDR3 protein: CSVEDVAGANYGYTF
V gene: TRBV6-1; J gene: TRBJ2-2; clone size: many; D gene: TRBD1; CDR3 DNA: TGTGCCAGCAGTGAAGCGGACAGGGGGGAGCTGTTTTTT; CDR3 protein: CASSEADRGELFF